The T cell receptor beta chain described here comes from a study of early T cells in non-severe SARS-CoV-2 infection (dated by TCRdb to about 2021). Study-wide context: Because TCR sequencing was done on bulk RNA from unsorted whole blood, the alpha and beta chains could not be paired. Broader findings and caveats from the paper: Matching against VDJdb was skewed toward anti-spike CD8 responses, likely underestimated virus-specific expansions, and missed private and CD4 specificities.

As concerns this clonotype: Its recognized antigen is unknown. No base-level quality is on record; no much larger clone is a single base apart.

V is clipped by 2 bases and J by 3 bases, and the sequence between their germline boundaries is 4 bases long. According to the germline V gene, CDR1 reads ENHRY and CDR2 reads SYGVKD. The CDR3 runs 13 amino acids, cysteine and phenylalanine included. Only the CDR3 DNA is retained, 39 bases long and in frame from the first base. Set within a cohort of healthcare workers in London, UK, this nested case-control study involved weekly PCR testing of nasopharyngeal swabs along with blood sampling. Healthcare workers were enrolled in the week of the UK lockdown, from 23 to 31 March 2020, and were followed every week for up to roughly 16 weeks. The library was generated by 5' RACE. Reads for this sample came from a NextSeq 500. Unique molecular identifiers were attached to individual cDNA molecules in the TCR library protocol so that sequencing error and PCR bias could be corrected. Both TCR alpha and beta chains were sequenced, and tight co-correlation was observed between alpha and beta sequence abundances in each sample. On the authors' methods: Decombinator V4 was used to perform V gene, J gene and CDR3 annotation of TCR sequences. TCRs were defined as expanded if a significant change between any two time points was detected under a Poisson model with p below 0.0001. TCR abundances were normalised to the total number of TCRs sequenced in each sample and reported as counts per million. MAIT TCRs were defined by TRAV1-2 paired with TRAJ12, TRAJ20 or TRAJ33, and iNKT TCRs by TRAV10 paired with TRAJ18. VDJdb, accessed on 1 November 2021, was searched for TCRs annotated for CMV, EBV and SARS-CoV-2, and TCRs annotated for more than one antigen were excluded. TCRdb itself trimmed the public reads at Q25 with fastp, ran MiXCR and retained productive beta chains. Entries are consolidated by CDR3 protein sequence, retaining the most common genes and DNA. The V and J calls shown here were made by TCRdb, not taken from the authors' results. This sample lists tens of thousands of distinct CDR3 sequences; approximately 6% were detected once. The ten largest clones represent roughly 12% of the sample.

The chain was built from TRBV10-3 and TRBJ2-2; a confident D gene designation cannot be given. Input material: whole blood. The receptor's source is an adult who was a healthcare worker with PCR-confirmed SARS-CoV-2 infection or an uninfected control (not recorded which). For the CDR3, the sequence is CAISEGDTGELFF. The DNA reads TGTGCCATCAGTGAGGGGGACACCGGGGAGCTGTTTTTT.